The clone carrying this T cell receptor beta chain was seen a single time. These data are taken from a study of cytomegalovirus exposure and HLA in healthy donors. Germline V CDR1 and CDR2: MDHEN, SYDVKM. V gave up 7 bases and J gave up 0 bases, with 12 bases separating them. The CDR3 loop spans 15 amino acids. The PCR was carried out with 60 Vbeta primers and 13 Jbeta primers. Using immunoSEQ multiplex PCR, the repertoire was profiled, and TCRdb retains in-frame clones only, with some absent. The repertoire includes 130,000 or so clones, 80% to 85% of them detected once, and 2% to 2.5% sits in the top ten.

This TCR was sampled from a woman aged 40 to 55 in good health and CMV-seronegative. This chain uses TRBV28 with TRBJ1-4; D gene ambiguous. Sequencing was performed on PBMCs. The CDR3 here is CASIKRFATNEKLFF. In nucleotides, the CDR3 is TGTGCCAGCATCAAGAGATTTGCAACTAATGAAAAACTGTTTTTT.